This T cell receptor (beta chain) was documented in a study of blood T cell repertoires in COVID-19. Study details: Acute-phase and convalescent COVID-19 samples originated in the United States, Italy and Spain. T cells, B-cell-depleted T cells, or PBMCs provided the cDNA or gDNA that served as material.

Under the authors' procedure: Researchers report that nucleated cell counts were estimated from reference gene primer amplification. Using immunoSEQ multiplex PCR, the repertoire was profiled, and TCRdb retains in-frame clones only, with some absent. The V and J calls and clone size come from that table; D and trimming were worked out from the DNA. The table has some 40,000 clones, roughly 92% seen once. CDR3 length: 15 residues. The ends lost 4 bases at V and 6 bases at J; junction bases unmatched: 11. Germline loops: CDR1 SGHTA, CDR2 FQGNSA. This clonotype originated in a man between 50 and 59 years old with active COVID-19. The specimen sequenced was peripheral blood. The chain recombines TRBV7-2 with TRBJ1-2, with 7 bases identical to TRBD1. The CDR3 DNA follows: TGTGCCAGCAGCTCAGGGGGTGACAGGGCCCATGGCTACACCTTC. This codes for CASSSGGDRAHGYTF.